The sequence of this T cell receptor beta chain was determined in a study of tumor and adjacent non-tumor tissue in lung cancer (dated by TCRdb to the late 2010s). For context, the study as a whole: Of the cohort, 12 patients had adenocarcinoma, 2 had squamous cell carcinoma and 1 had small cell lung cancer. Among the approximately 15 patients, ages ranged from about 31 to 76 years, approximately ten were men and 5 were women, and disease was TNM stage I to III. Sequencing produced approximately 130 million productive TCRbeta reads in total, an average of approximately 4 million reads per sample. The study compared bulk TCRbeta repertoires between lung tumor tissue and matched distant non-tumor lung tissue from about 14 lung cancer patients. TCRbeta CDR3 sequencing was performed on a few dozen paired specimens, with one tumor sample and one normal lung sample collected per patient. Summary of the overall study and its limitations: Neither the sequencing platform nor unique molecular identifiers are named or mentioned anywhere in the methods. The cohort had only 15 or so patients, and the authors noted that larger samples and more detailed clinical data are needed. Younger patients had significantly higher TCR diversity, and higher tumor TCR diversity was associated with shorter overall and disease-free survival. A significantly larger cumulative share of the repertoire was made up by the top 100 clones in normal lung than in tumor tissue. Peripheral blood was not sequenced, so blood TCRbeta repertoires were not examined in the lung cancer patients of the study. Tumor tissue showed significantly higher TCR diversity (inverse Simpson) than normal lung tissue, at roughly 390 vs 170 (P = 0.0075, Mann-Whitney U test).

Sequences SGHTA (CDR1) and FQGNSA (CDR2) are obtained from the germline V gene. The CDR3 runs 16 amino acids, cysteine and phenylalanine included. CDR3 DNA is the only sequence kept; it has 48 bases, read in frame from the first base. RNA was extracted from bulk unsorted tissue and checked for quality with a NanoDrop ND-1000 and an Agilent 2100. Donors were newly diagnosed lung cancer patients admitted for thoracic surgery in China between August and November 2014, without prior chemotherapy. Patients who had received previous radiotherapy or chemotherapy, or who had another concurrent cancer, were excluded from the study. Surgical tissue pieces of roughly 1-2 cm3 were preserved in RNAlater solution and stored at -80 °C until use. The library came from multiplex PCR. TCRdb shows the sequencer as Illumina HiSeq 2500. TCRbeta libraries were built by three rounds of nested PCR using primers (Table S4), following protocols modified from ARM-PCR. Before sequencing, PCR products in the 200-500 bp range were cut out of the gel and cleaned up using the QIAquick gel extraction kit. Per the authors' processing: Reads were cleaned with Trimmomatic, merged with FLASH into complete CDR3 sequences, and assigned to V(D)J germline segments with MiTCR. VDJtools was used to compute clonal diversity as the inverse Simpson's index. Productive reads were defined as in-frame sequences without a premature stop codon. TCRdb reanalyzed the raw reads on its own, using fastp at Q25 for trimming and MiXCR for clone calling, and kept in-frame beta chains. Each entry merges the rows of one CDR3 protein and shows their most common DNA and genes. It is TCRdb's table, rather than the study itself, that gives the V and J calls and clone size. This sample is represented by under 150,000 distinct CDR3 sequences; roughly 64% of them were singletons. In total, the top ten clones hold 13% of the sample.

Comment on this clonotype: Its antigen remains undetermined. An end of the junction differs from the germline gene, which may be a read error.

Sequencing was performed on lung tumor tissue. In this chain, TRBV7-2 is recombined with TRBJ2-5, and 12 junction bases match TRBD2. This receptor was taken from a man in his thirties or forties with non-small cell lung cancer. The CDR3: CASTLTSGGSQEAQYF. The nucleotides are TGTGCCAGCACCCTCACTAGCGGGGGGTCCCAAGAGGCCCAGTACTTC.